This TCR beta chain was sequenced during a study of T cell responses to AZD1222 COVID-19 vaccine. Data came from immunoSEQ multiplex PCR; TCRdb stores just in-frame clones and leaves some out. The sample lists approximately 180,000 clones; approximately 92% were seen once. Concerning this clone itself: The antigen remains unidentified.

Study-wide points: Spike was spanned by vaccine-associated CD4 TCRs, with dominance at 160-218 and 743-854. Clonal diversity may have been underestimated, and the donors were mostly white British, with more females than males. Regions left unmutated in variants are reportedly the target of nearly half of spike-specific TCRs.

This sample comprised peripheral blood, obtained 28 days after the second dose of the MenACWY control vaccine. The receptor's source is an adult who received the MenACWY meningococcal vaccine as a control.

The CDR3 spells CASSYDRGLGYTF. CDR3 coding DNA: TGTGCCAGCAGCTACGACAGGGGCCTTGGCTACACCTTC. The chain has TRBV7-3 and TRBJ1-2; 8 nucleotides line up with TRBD1. The CDR3 is 13 residues long. Looked up from germline, CDR1 is SGHTA and CDR2 is FQGTGA. Losses at the gene ends were 4 bases for V and 7 bases for J; bases not matched to a gene: 5.